These 8 T cell receptor beta chains share one sample of origin, sequenced in a study of neurological immune-mediated disorders. TCRdb re-called the 5' RACE reads through MiXCR, storing one row per CDR3 protein. The sample has under 40,000 distinct CDR3 sequences, almost 7.5% seen once. Sequencing was performed on CD4+ T cells from blood. All receptors come from a man aged 45-65 years in good health.

This clonotype showed up many times. The V gene is TRBV7-3, the J gene TRBJ2-3; D assignment may be TRBD1 or TRBD2 (5 bases each). V lost 4 bases and J lost 4, with 12 bases in between. This CDR3 is built from 14 residues. CDR1 and CDR2 (germline): SGHTA, FQGTGA. The CDR3 DNA sequence: TGTGCCAGCAGCTCCGGGACGGAGGCAGATACGCAGTATTTT. Amino acids: CASSSGTEADTQYF.

The sample holds many counts of this clonotype. V gene TRBV21-1 combines with J gene TRBJ2-7; the table assigns TRBD1, which was not confirmed against the DNA. TRBV21-1 is shown as a pseudogene. The CDR3 totals 14 residues. The CDR3 nucleotides are TGTGCCAGCAGCAAACACCCGGAATCCTACGAGCAGTACTTC. Its protein is CASSKHPESYEQYF.

The chain recombines TRBV6-6 with TRBJ1-5; possible D gene TRBD1, 6 bases. The CDR3 length is 15 residues. Per germline, CDR1 MNHNY and CDR2 SVGAGI (reference sequence). Trimming shortened V by 4 bases and J by 4 bases, and 14 bases separated the two germline ends. The CDR3 DNA sequence: TGTGCCAGCAGTTGGTGGGGGGCTGTTAATCAGCCCCAGCATTTT. Translating gives CASSWWGAVNQPQHF.

The sample holds one count of this clonotype. This chain uses TRBV29-1 with TRBJ2-7; maybe TRBD1 (6 bases). With 7 bases removed from V and 3 bases from J, the gap between germline ends came to 19 bases. This CDR3 region has 14 residues. Germline V gene lookup returns CDR1 SQVTM and CDR2 ANQGSEA. The CDR3 loop reads CSAAGLWGLYEQYF. For the CDR3, the DNA is TGCAGCGCAGCCGGGCTATGGGGGCTCTACGAGCAGTACTTC.

Comment on this clonotype: An end of the junction does not agree with germline; a read error may underlie this. The V gene is TRBV7-2, the J gene TRBJ2-3; a weak D match, TRBD2 (6 bases). From germline, CDR1 is SGHTA and CDR2 FQGNSA. The CDR3 covers 15 residues. CDR3 region: CANSLGLSGTDTQYF. In DNA form, the CDR3 reads TGTGCCAACAGCCTCGGACTATCGGGGACAGATACGCAGTATTTT. Using reference TRBV7-2 and TRBJ2-3 for the parts outside the CDR3, the full variable domain is GAGVSQSPSNKVTEKGKDVELRCDPISGHTALYWYRQSLGQGLEFLIYFQGNSAPDKSGLPSDRFSAERTGGSVSTLTIQRTQQEDSAVYLCANSLGLSGTDTQYFGPGTRLTVL.

The J gene is TRBJ2-1, the V gene TRBV29-1, with 11 positions matching TRBD2. Germline V gene sequence: CDR1 SQVTM, CDR2 ANQGSEA. Trimming cost V 6 bases and J 6 bases; bases outside gene matches: 10. The CDR3 is 15 amino acids. The CDR3 DNA sequence: TGCAGCGTAGCCCTTAGGCTAGCGGGAGGCAATGAGCAGTTCTTC. Amino acid sequence: CSVALRLAGGNEQFF.

The rearrangement joins TRBV18 to TRBJ1-5; possible D gene TRBD1, 6 bases. V lost 5 bases, J lost 6 bases, and 14 bases lay in between. Germline V gives CDR1 KGHSH, CDR2 LQKENI. CDR3 length: 14 residues. CDR3 sequence: CASSGTQGGQPQHF. CDR3 nucleotide sequence: TGTGCCAGCTCAGGGACACAGGGCGGTCAGCCCCAGCATTTT.

The table lists this clonotype with many counts. This rearrangement joins TRBV7-2 to TRBJ2-6; TRBD2 agrees at 7 bases. Germline values: CDR1 SGHTA, CDR2 FQGNSA. This CDR3 has 16 amino acids. The V and J ends lost 3 bases and 0 bases, in that order; junction bases with no gene match: 2. The CDR3 DNA reads TGTGCCAGCAGCTTGGGCGGGGGCTCTGGGGCCAACGTCCTGACTTTC. Encoded protein: CASSLGGGSGANVLTF.